This T cell receptor (beta chain) was identified during a study of cytomegalovirus exposure and HLA in healthy donors. This table comes from immunoSEQ multiplex PCR, and its TCRdb copy is limited to in-frame clones, with some not included. The table has approximately 150,000 clones, roughly 89% seen once. Germline values: CDR1 MRHNA, CDR2 SNTAGT. With 2 bases clipped from V and 4 bases from J, the junction kept 9 bases outside the gene matches. The CDR3 sequence is 17 residues long. The TCR sequence derives from a man between 18 and 29 years old in good health and CMV-seropositive. This chain connects TRBV6-4 to TRBJ2-7, with 12 bases lining up with TRBD2. The sequenced sample consisted of PBMCs. The CDR3 protein is CASSDRTSSGRGYEQYF. The CDR3 nucleotides read TGTGCCAGCAGTGACCGAACGTCTAGCGGGAGGGGGTACGAGCAGTACTTC.